This T cell receptor beta chain was identified during a study of control samples from healthy donors and cancer patients. Assay used: immunoSEQ multiplex PCR; TCRdb lists only in-frame clones, some missing. The sample records 110,000 to 150,000 clones, approximately 90% being singletons. This clone came up once. The CDR3 covers 16 residues. V was shortened by 1 base and J by 3 bases, with 14 bases between the two germline ends. Germline V CDR1 and CDR2: MGHRA, YSYEKL. V gene TRBV4-1 combines with J gene TRBJ2-3, with D possibly being TRBD1 or TRBD2 (7 bases each). The sample comprised blood. The source is a woman aged 30 to 39 in good health. The CDR3 DNA reads as TGCGCCAGCAGCCAAGCCACAGGGGAGGGAACAGATACGCAGTATTTT. Its protein product is CASSQATGEGTDTQYF.